This T cell receptor (beta chain) was captured by sequencing in a study of cytomegalovirus exposure and HLA in healthy donors. Whole-study context: Prior work identified some 120 million unique TCR beta sequences in around 170 million T cells.

With 7 bases removed from V and 1 base from J, the gap between germline ends came to 11 bases. Germline loops: CDR1 MNHEY, CDR2 SVGAGI. This CDR3 region has 13 residues. Turning to this clone: Its specificity is not known.

Study-wide results and limits: A later look showed TCR association rates differing by HLA locus, highest for DRB1 and lowest for HLA-C. From TCR beta sequences, most subjects' HLA-A and HLA-B alleles were reportedly predicted accurately.

Both 60 Vbeta primers and 13 Jbeta primers went into the PCR. Produced via immunoSEQ multiplex PCR; TCRdb's table is partial and in-frame only. The table shows fewer than 250,000 clones, with about four fifths occurring only once. Sequenced: PBMCs. The chain links TRBV6-5 to TRBJ2-7, with a weak D call TRBD1 (6 bases). The sequence came from a woman in her twenties or thirties in good health and CMV-seropositive. The CDR3 bases are TGTGCCAGCACCGACAGGACTTCCTACGAGCAGTACTTC. Translated: CASTDRTSYEQYF.